The 9 T cell receptor beta chains presented below share a single source sample, sequenced in a study of blood T cell repertoires in COVID-19. Some clones are missing from TCRdb's copy, which holds only in-frame ones; the method was immunoSEQ multiplex PCR. Seen here are fewer than 250,000 clones, about 83% observed once, and the top ten hold about 6.6%. What was sequenced was PBMCs or T cells enriched from blood (not recorded which). Receptor source: a woman aged 40 to 55 who had recovered from COVID-19.

The J gene is TRBJ1-5, the V gene TRBV6-2 or TRBV6-3; D uncertain. Germline CDR1 reads MNHEY; CDR2 reads SVGEGT. V was pared by 2 bases and J by 7 bases, with 21 bases between. The CDR3 has 17 residues. CDR3 protein: CASSYRVSRVRDQPQHF. The CDR3 nucleotides are TGTGCCAGCAGTTACCGGGTCAGTAGAGTGAGAGACCAGCCCCAGCATTTT.

The chain recombines TRBV6-2 or TRBV6-3 with TRBJ1-5; TRBD1 matches 9 bases. Losses at the gene ends were 3 bases for V and 0 bases for J; bases not matched to a gene: 6. The CDR3 runs 17 residues. Germline CDR1 and CDR2: MNHEY and SVGEGT. The CDR3 loop reads CASSYGQGRVSNQPQHF. The CDR3 DNA reads TGTGCCAGCAGTTATGGACAGGGGAGGGTTAGCAATCAGCCCCAGCATTTT.

This rearrangement joins TRBV5-3 to TRBJ1-1; no clear D gene. TRBV5-3 is treated as an ORF (open reading frame) with a function not yet certain. The V end was cut by 2 bases, the J end by 5 bases, with 7 bases between. The CDR3 sequence is 12 residues long. CDR3 in amino acids: CARSFRGTEAFF. The CDR3 DNA sequence: TGTGCCAGAAGCTTTCGGGGAACTGAAGCTTTCTTT.

This clone has at least ten counts. The germline gene is not matched at one end of the junction; a read error may be the cause. V usage is TRBV18 and J usage is TRBJ1-1; D is unclear. This CDR3 is 13 amino acids long. The V gene's germline CDR1 is KGHSH and CDR2 LQKENI. CDR3 region: CASSPRGGTEAFF. DNA of the CDR3: TGTGCCAGCTCCCCACGGGGAGGGACTGAAGCTTTCTTT.

This clone was seen a handful of times. V gene TRBV14 combines with J gene TRBJ2-3, with D maybe TRBD2 (5 bases). Per germline, CDR1 SGHDN and CDR2 FVKESK. This CDR3 has 13 amino acids. The V end lost 4 bases, the J end lost 2 bases, and 7 bases lay between the germline ends. The CDR3 sequence is CASSPGYTDTQYF. CDR3 sequence (DNA): TGTGCCAGCAGCCCGGGGTACACAGATACGCAGTATTTT. Full variable domain (remainder filled in from reference TRBV14 and TRBJ2-3): EAGVTQFPSHSVIEKGQTVTLRCDPISGHDNLYWYRRVMGKEIKFLLHFVKESKQDESGMPNNRFLAERTGGTYSTLKVQPAELEDSGVYFCASSPGYTDTQYFGPGTRLTVL.

The genes are TRBV19 and TRBJ1-1, with 10 bases fitting TRBD1. Looked up from germline, CDR1 is LNHDA and CDR2 is SQIVND (reference sequence). This CDR3 spans 15 amino acids. Losses at the gene ends were 3 bases for V and 6 bases for J; bases not matched to a gene: 7. The CDR3, as DNA: TGTGCCAGTAGTATCCCGACGGACAGGGGGGCTGAAGCTTTCTTT. Encoded protein: CASSIPTDRGAEAFF.

V usage is TRBV28 and J usage is TRBJ1-2, with D possibly matching TRBD1 (5 bases). V was trimmed by 2 bases and J by 14 bases, leaving 12 bases between them. This CDR3 region has 11 residues. Germline CDR1 reads MDHEN; CDR2 reads SYDVKM. The CDR3 reads CASSLQGPRTF. The CDR3 DNA sequence: TGTGCCAGCAGTTTACAGGGCCCCCGGACCTTC.

This rearrangement joins TRBV11-3 to TRBJ2-5; D perhaps matches TRBD1 (5 bases). CDR1 is SGHNT, CDR2 YENEEA, per germline. Trimming took off 1 base at V and 2 bases at J, with 14 bases between the two ends. This CDR3 is built from 16 residues. The CDR3 DNA reads TGTGCCAGCAGCTTAGCTCTTTCGGCAGGGCAAGAGACCCAGTACTTC. Amino acid sequence: CASSLALSAGQETQYF. Supplemented by reference TRBV11-3 and TRBJ2-5, the full variable domain reads EAGVVQSPRYKIIEKKQPVAFWCNPISGHNTLYWYLQNLGQGPELLIRYENEEAVDDSQLPKDRFSAERLKGVDSTLKIQPAELGDSAVYLCASSLALSAGQETQYFGPGTRLLVL.

The CDR3 nucleotides read TGTGCCATCAGTGCCTCCGACATCATCACCGGGGAGCTGTTTTTT. It encodes CAISASDIITGELFF. This chain uses TRBV10-3 with TRBJ2-2; no definite D call. V dropped 4 bases and J dropped 4 bases, with 13 bases sitting between them. CDR1 and CDR2 (germline): ENHRY, SYGVKD. This CDR3 region has 15 residues.